These 18 T cell receptor beta chains share one sample of origin, sequenced in a study of identical twins. TCRdb fed the 5' RACE reads into MiXCR, producing one record per CDR3 protein. The table lists 550,000 to 800,000 distinct CDR3 sequences, roughly 7.1% of them singletons, with around 1.6% in the top ten. This sample was shared with a second study, whose subject was yellow fever vaccine responses in identical twins.

The sample was PBMCs. The receptors come from a woman under 30 in good health.

This clonotype was found many times. The chain is built from TRBV12-3 or TRBV12-4 and TRBJ2-3, with 9 bases fitting TRBD1. V gave up 6 bases and J gave up 4 bases; unmatched junction bases: 8. This CDR3 has 15 residues. The CDR3 nucleotides are TGTGCCAGCAGGCTGTCCAGGACAGGGGCAGATACGCAGTATTTT. This sequence encodes CASRLSRTGADTQYF.

The chain employs TRBV12-5 and TRBJ2-1; the D call may be TRBD1 or TRBD2 (5 bases each). Per germline, CDR1 LGHNT and CDR2 FRNRAP. The ends were cut back, 0 bases at V and 3 bases at J, with 12 bases in the middle. The length of the CDR3 is 16 residues. CDR3: CASGLVMGEIYNEQFF. The CDR3 DNA follows: TGTGCTAGTGGTTTGGTTATGGGGGAGATCTACAATGAGCAGTTCTTC.

This clonotype showed up just a few times. The chain combines TRBV5-1 with TRBJ2-7; 10 nucleotides align to TRBD2. This CDR3 contains 17 residues. V trimming: 0 bases; J trimming: 2 bases; junction bases outside the gene matches: 8. CDR1 and CDR2 (germline): SGHRS, YFSETQ. The CDR3 region has the DNA TGCGCCAGCAGCTTGGCACCGGGACTAGCGCCCGCCTACGAGCAGTACTTC. Its protein product is CASSLAPGLAPAYEQYF.

The J gene is TRBJ2-7, the V gene TRBV12-3 or TRBV12-4, with D maybe TRBD1 (6 bases). This CDR3 comprises 14 residues. V was shortened by 0 bases and J by 6 bases, with 12 bases between the two germline ends. CDR3 DNA sequence: TGTGCCAGCAGTTTAGCCCTAACCAGGGGCGAGCAGTACTTC. It specifies CASSLALTRGEQYF.

The chain has TRBV20-1 and TRBJ1-4, with D perhaps TRBD1 (5 bases). This CDR3 region has 16 residues. The V end lost 6 bases, the J end lost 7 bases, and 24 bases lay between the germline ends. In germline, CDR1 is DFQATT, CDR2 SNEGSKA (reference sequence). Here the CDR3 DNA reads TGCAGTGCCGCCCCGATCCGGGGGGGGTCGCGTGAAAAACTGTTTTTT. This codes for CSAAPIRGGSREKLFF.

This clonotype was picked up a small number of times. The chain joins TRBV20-1 to TRBJ1-1; D gene ambiguous. The ends were cut back, 4 bases at V and 1 base at J, with 10 bases in the middle. From germline, CDR1 is DFQATT and CDR2 SNEGSKA (reference sequence). The CDR3 has 13 amino acids. The CDR3 protein is CSANSVRNTEAFF. CDR3 nucleotide sequence: TGCAGTGCTAACAGCGTGCGGAACACTGAAGCTTTCTTT.

This rearrangement joins TRBV3-1 to TRBJ2-5; D assignment may be TRBD1 or TRBD2 (5 bases each). V lost 4 bases to trimming and J lost 7 bases, with 28 bases between them. The CDR3 has 18 amino acids. CDR1 is LGHDT and CDR2 is YNNKEL in the germline V gene (reference sequence). Here the CDR3 DNA reads TGTGCCAGCAGCCCTCACTCCCCGGGACCTACCCACCCGGGGACCCAGTACTTC. This encodes CASSPHSPGPTHPGTQYF.

The chain couples TRBV20-1 to TRBJ1-2; D uncertain. This CDR3 is built from 15 residues. Germline lookup yields CDR1 DFQATT and CDR2 SNEGSKA (reference sequence). V lost 1 base and J 0 bases, leaving 12 bases between the germline ends. CDR3 nucleotide sequence: TGCAGTGCTAGAGTACGAGGGATAGCTAACTATGGCTACACCTTC. Translation gives CSARVRGIANYGYTF.

This chain links TRBV20-1 with TRBJ2-2; possible D gene TRBD2, 5 bases. V was cut by 3 bases and J by 5 bases, with 13 bases left in between. Germline V gene lookup returns CDR1 DFQATT and CDR2 SNEGSKA (reference sequence). The CDR3 has 14 residues. This CDR3 is CSASSGIETGELFF. The CDR3 DNA follows: TGCAGTGCTAGCTCGGGGATAGAGACCGGGGAGCTGTTTTTT.

The V call is TRBV5-1, the J call TRBJ2-2, with D possibly matching TRBD2 (5 bases). The V gene's germline CDR1 is SGHRS and CDR2 YFSETQ. The CDR3 extends over 15 amino acids. Trimming took off 5 bases at V and 0 bases at J, with 11 bases between the two ends. In nucleotides, the CDR3 is TGCGCCAGCAGGGAGGTCCCACCGAACACCGGGGAGCTGTTTTTT. Translated, it gives CASREVPPNTGELFF.

This clonotype was seen ten or more times. The genes are TRBV10-3 and TRBJ2-3; D is perhaps TRBD1 (6 bases). Germline assignment: CDR1 ENHRY and CDR2 SYGVKD. This CDR3 contains 14 residues. Deletions cut 6 bases from V and 3 bases from J, with 13 bases between. The CDR3 bases are TGTGCCATCAGCAAGGGGGTTGATACAGATACGCAGTATTTT. Translating it yields CAISKGVDTDTQYF.

The J gene is TRBJ2-3, the V gene TRBV5-1; 7 bases map to TRBD2. Germline V gene data show CDR1 as SGHRS and CDR2 as YFSETQ. Trimming took 8 bases from V and 1 from J; bases not matched to a gene: 13. The CDR3 consists of 16 residues. The CDR3 nucleotides are TGCGCCAGTGCCCGGGGTGAGCGGGGTCGCACAGATACGCAGTATTTT. Translation: CASARGERGRTDTQYF.

A word on this clonotype: At one boundary the junction diverges from the germline segment, which might be a read error. This sequence joins TRBV5-6 and TRBJ1-1; perhaps TRBD1 as D (5 bases). This CDR3 contains 15 residues. CDR1 SGHDT and CDR2 YYEEEE come from the germline V gene. The CDR3 DNA reads TGTGCCAGCAGGTTGGGGCTCTCTTTGAACACTGAAGCTTTCTTT. It yields the protein CASRLGLSLNTEAFF.

This chain uses TRBV7-3 with TRBJ2-1; D unclear. The germline V gene encodes CDR1 SGHTA and CDR2 FQGTGA. This CDR3 region has 16 residues. Trimming took off 2 bases at V and 0 bases at J, with 11 bases between the two ends. CDR3 amino acids: CASSLWATSSYNEQFF. The CDR3 bases are TGTGCCAGCAGCTTATGGGCTACCAGCTCCTACAATGAGCAGTTCTTC.

Only a few counts were recorded for this clonotype. The chain is built from TRBV6-1 and TRBJ2-1; no reliable D call. V lost 5 bases to trimming and J lost 0 bases, with 8 bases between them. The CDR3 consists of 14 residues. Germline lookup yields CDR1 MNHNS and CDR2 SASEGT. CDR3 sequence reads: CASSRISSYNEQFF. In nucleotides, the CDR3 is TGTGCCAGCAGTCGCATTAGCTCCTACAATGAGCAGTTCTTC.

The chain has TRBV28 and TRBJ2-5, with 7 bases aligning to TRBD1. The trim removed 6 bases at V and 3 bases at J, leaving 13 bases unmatched. CDR3 length equals 16 residues. Germline-derived CDR1 and CDR2 are MDHEN and SYDVKM. CDR3 coding DNA: TGTGCCAGCAGCCTGGGCCTAGGAACAGGGGAAGAGACCCAGTACTTC. Its protein product is CASSLGLGTGEETQYF.

The gene calls are TRBV6-5 and TRBJ2-1, with 10 bases lining up with TRBD2. The CDR3 consists of 16 residues. V was clipped by 0 bases and J by 8 bases; unmatched bases: 7. Germline V gene data show CDR1 as MNHEY and CDR2 as SVGAGI. CDR3 protein: CASSYSIIAGGYEQFF. The CDR3, as DNA: TGTGCCAGCAGTTACTCGATAATAGCGGGGGGTTATGAGCAGTTCTTC.

This clonotype was seen ten or more times. V is TRBV21-1 and J is TRBJ2-7. TRBV21-1 is flagged as a pseudogene. The CDR3 has 14 residues. The CDR3 here is CASSHTYSPYEQYV. As DNA, the CDR3 is TGTGCCAGCAGCCACACGTACAGTCCCTACGAGCAGTACGTC.